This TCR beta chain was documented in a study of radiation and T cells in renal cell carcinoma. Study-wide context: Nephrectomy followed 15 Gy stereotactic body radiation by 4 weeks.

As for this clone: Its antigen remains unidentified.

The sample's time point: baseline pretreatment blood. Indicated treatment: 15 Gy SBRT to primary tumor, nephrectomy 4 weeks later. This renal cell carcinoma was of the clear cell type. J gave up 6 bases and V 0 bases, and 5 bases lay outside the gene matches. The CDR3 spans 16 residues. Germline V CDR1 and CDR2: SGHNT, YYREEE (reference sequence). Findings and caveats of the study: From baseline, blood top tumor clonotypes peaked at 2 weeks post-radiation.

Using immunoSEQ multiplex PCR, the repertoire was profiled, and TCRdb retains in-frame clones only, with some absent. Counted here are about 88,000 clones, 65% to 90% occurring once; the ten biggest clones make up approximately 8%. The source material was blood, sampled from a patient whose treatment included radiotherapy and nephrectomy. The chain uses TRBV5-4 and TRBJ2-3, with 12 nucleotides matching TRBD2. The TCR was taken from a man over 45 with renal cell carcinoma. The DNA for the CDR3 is TGTGCCAGCAGCTTGGTCCTAGCGGGGGGGGGCGATACGCAGTATTTT. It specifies CASSLVLAGGGDTQYF.